A selection of T cell receptor beta chains follows, all from one sample in a study of control samples from healthy donors and cancer patients. TCRdb's copy holds only in-frame clones and misses some; the assay was immunoSEQ multiplex PCR. The table includes about 170,000 clones, almost 90% detected once. The sequenced sample consisted of blood. These receptor sequences come from a woman under 40 in good health. The CDR3 runs from the conserved cysteine through the conserved F or W. D genes are given only for firm matches. Only some rows state a clone size, as once, few, many or a class for expanded clones.

>17|TRBD2|NA|TRBV7-2|TRBJ2-1
CASSSTTSGISYNEQFF
TGTGCCAGCAGCTCCACTACTAGCGGGATCTCCTACAATGAGCAGTTCTTC
>16|NA|NA|TRBV19|TRBJ1-3
CATARDSNPSGNTIYF
TGTGCCACTGCACGGGACTCCAACCCCTCTGGAAACACCATATATTTT
>14|NA|NA|TRBV5-1|TRBJ1-1
CASSPREDYTEAFF
TGCGCCAGCAGCCCGAGGGAAGACTACACTGAAGCTTTCTTT
>12|NA|NA|TRBV5-1|TRBJ2-1
CASSLNRNEQFF
TGCGCCAGCAGCTTGAATCGGAATGAGCAGTTCTTC
>18|TRBD2|NA|TRBV30|TRBJ2-2
CAWSVFGLAGVSGGELFF
TGTGCCTGGAGTGTATTCGGACTAGCGGGGGTGTCGGGCGGGGAGCTGTTTTTT
>14|NA|NA|TRBV10-2|TRBJ1-1
CASATRTAFSEAFF
TGCGCCAGCGCCACTAGGACAGCCTTTTCTGAAGCTTTCTTT
>14|NA|few|TRBV7-9|TRBJ2-3
CASSPNTDRLVQYF
TGTGCCAGCAGCCCAAACACAGACAGGCTGGTGCAGTATTTT
>11|NA|NA|TRBV6-6|TRBJ1-2
CASSPNYGYTF
TGTGCCAGCAGCCCCAACTATGGCTACACCTTC
>13|NA|NA|TRBV7-9|TRBJ2-1
CASSPIPQSEQFF
TGTGCCAGCAGCCCGATCCCACAGAGTGAGCAGTTCTTC
>15|NA|NA|TRBV5-1|TRBJ1-1
CASSSIGQYNTEAFF
TGCGCCAGCAGCTCCATCGGACAGTACAACACTGAAGCTTTCTTT
>12|NA|few|TRBV6-5|TRBJ1-1
CASRPAQFEAFF
TGTGCCAGCCGCCCGGCCCAGTTTGAAGCTTTCTTT
>14|NA|NA|TRBV5-1|TRBJ2-3
CASSDRQGGDTQYF
TGCGCCAGCAGCGATAGACAGGGAGGTGATACGCAGTATTTT
>21|NA|NA|TRBV21-1|TRBJ2-5
CASSKHIETGQTDPNQETQYF
TGTGCCAGCAGCAAACATATTGAAACGGGACAAACGGACCCCAACCAAGAGACCCAGTACTTC
>15|NA|NA|TRBV27|TRBJ2-1
CASSFAQSSYNEQFF
TGTGCCAGCAGTTTTGCACAGAGCTCCTACAATGAGCAGTTCTTC
>13|TRBD1|few|TRBV3-1/TRBV3-2|TRBJ1-1
CASTWDRESEAFF
TGTGCCAGCACCTGGGACAGGGAGTCTGAAGCTTTCTTT
>12|NA|once|TRBV7-9|TRBJ2-7
CASSPGTYEQYF
TGTGCCAGCAGCCCCGGGACCTACGAGCAGTACTTC
>14|NA|NA|TRBV19|TRBJ2-1
CASSIGTGRGEQFF
TGTGCCAGTAGTATCGGAACAGGGAGAGGAGAGCAGTTCTTC
>15|NA|NA|TRBV5-1|TRBJ1-2
CASSLDGKPPDGYTF
TGCGCCAGCAGCTTGGATGGGAAGCCACCGGATGGCTACACCTTC
>13|NA|NA|TRBV6-5|TRBJ1-4
CASSGTETEKLFF
TGTGCCAGCAGCGGTACGGAGACTGAAAAACTGTTTTTT
>19|TRBD1|NA|TRBV11-2|TRBJ1-5
CASSGGTGLFPGSNQPQHF
TGTGCCAGCAGCGGAGGGACAGGGCTTTTCCCGGGTAGCAATCAGCCCCAGCATTTT
>14|TRBD1|NA|TRBV10-3|TRBJ1-4
CAAHSGGGSEKLFF
TGTGCCGCGCACTCAGGGGGCGGGTCTGAAAAACTGTTTTTT
>13|NA|once|TRBV18|TRBJ1-2
CASSPPNTGGYTF
TGTGCCAGCTCACCACCTAATACGGGGGGCTACACCTTC
>13|NA|NA|TRBV12-3/TRBV12-4|TRBJ1-5
CASSTENYQPQHF
TGTGCCAGCAGTACAGAGAATTATCAGCCCCAGCATTTT
>12|NA|NA|TRBV12-3/TRBV12-4|TRBJ2-1
CASSLGGNEQFF
TGTGCCAGCAGTTTAGGCGGCAATGAGCAGTTCTTC
>17|NA|NA|TRBV14|TRBJ2-1
CASSHASALVTDPYPFF
TGTGCCAGCAGCCATGCCTCAGCACTTGTGACCGACCCCTATCCGTTCTTC
>13|NA|NA|TRBV29-1|TRBJ2-3
CSVEDVFTDTQYF
TGCAGCGTTGAAGATGTCTTCACAGATACGCAGTATTTT
>15|TRBD1|NA|TRBV5-1|TRBJ1-1
CASTQGQGLNTEAFF
TGCGCCAGCACCCAGGGACAGGGACTGAACACTGAAGCTTTCTTT
>14|NA|NA|TRBV6-5|TRBJ1-4
CATSGATTNEKLFF
TGTGCCACCTCAGGGGCTACAACTAATGAAAAACTGTTTTTT
>14|NA|NA|TRBV28|TRBJ2-2
CASSVRRNTGELFF
TGTGCCAGCAGTGTAAGGAGAAACACCGGGGAGCTGTTTTTT
>18|TRBD2|NA|TRBV7-9|TRBJ2-2
CASSRDHAKRGGSGELFF
TGTGCCAGCAGCCGAGACCATGCGAAACGGGGAGGGTCCGGGGAGCTGTTTTTT
>14|NA|few|TRBV5-4|TRBJ2-7
CASSLVGRSYEQYF
TGTGCCAGCAGCCTTGTGGGTCGAAGTTACGAGCAGTACTTC
>14|NA|once|TRBV5-1|TRBJ1-1
CASSLGGVYTEAFF
TGCGCCAGCAGCTTGGGGGGCGTCTACACTGAAGCTTTCTTT
>14|NA|NA|TRBV7-9|TRBJ1-1
CASSPLTRNTEAFF
TGTGCCAGCAGCCCATTGACTCGGAACACTGAAGCTTTCTTT
>15|NA|NA|TRBV15|TRBJ1-6
CATSPNRRHNSPLHF
TGTGCCACCAGCCCGAACAGGCGACATAATTCACCCCTCCACTTT
>15|TRBD1|NA|TRBV5-6|TRBJ2-7
CASSSPGTGFYEQYF
TGTGCCAGCAGCTCCCCCGGGACAGGTTTCTACGAGCAGTACTTC
>14|NA|NA|TRBV7-2|TRBJ2-1
CASSFGGGANEQFF
TGTGCCAGCAGCTTTGGAGGGGGGGCCAATGAGCAGTTCTTC
>15|TRBD1|NA|TRBV6-5|TRBJ2-1
CASSPSTGTGYEQFF
TGTGCCAGCAGTCCGTCGACCGGGACAGGGTATGAGCAGTTCTTC
>13|TRBD1|NA|TRBV7-8|TRBJ1-2
CASSEDRVNGYTF
TGTGCCAGCAGCGAAGACAGGGTTAATGGCTACACCTTC
>10|NA|NA|TRBV6-5|TRBJ2-1
CASIHNEQFF
TGTGCCAGCATACATAATGAGCAGTTCTTC
>13|TRBD2|NA|TRBV25-1|TRBJ2-7
CASEAGVLEEQYF
TGTGCCAGCGAAGCGGGAGTGTTAGAAGAGCAGTACTTC
>12|TRBD1|few|TRBV29-1|TRBJ1-4
CSGGQGNEKLFF
TGCAGCGGGGGACAGGGGAATGAAAAACTGTTTTTT
>16|TRBD2|NA|TRBV11-2|TRBJ2-2
CASSLVDSGLTGELFF
TGTGCCAGCAGCTTGGTAGATAGCGGGCTCACCGGGGAGCTGTTTTTT
>14|NA|NA|TRBV27|TRBJ1-2
CASSLNMANYGYTF
TGTGCCAGCAGTCTAAATATGGCTAACTATGGCTACACCTTC
>15|NA|NA|TRBV4-1|TRBJ1-1
CASSQVSRGNTEAFF
TGCGCCAGCAGCCAAGTGTCCAGGGGGAACACTGAAGCTTTCTTT
>13|NA|NA|TRBV28|TRBJ1-2
CASSLGGHGGYTF
TGTGCCAGCAGTTTGGGGGGGCACGGTGGCTACACCTTC